Each of the 20 T cell receptor beta chains below was sequenced from the same sample in a study of blood T cell repertoires in COVID-19. The repertoire was sequenced with immunoSEQ multiplex PCR; TCRdb's copy has only in-frame clones and lacks some. This table has roughly 240,000 clones, about nine tenths appearing once. Sequenced material: PBMCs or T cells enriched from blood (not recorded which). The source is a woman between 40 and 55 years old with acute COVID-19.

The rearrangement uses TRBV11-2 and TRBJ1-1; 7 positions agree with TRBD1. The germline V gene encodes CDR1 SGHAT and CDR2 FQNNGV. Unmatched junction bases numbered 6, after V lost 0 bases and J lost 5 bases. The CDR3 covers 15 residues. CDR3 in amino acids: CASSLDMAGGTEAFF. The CDR3, as DNA: TGTGCCAGCAGCTTAGATATGGCAGGGGGAACTGAAGCTTTCTTT.

The sample holds one count of this clone. The genes are TRBV5-8 and TRBJ1-4; TRBD1 is a possible D gene (5 bases). The V gene's germline CDR1 is SGHTS and CDR2 YDEGEE. Trimming pared 0 bases from V and 7 bases from J, leaving 10 bases between. This CDR3 is built from 14 residues. This chain's CDR3 is CASSLAGSAEKLFF. The CDR3, as DNA: TGTGCCAGCAGCTTGGCAGGGTCGGCTGAAAAACTGTTTTTT. Supplemented by reference TRBV5-8 and TRBJ1-4, the full variable domain reads EAGVTQSPTHLIKTRGQQATLRCSPISGHTSVYWYQQALGLGLQFLLWYDEGEERNRGNFPPRFSGRQFPNYSSELNVNALELEDSALYLCASSLAGSAEKLFFGSGTQLSVL.

The chain recombines TRBV6-5 with TRBJ2-2; weak D call: TRBD2 (8 bases). Trimming stripped 6 bases from V and 6 bases from J, with 17 bases between. CDR1 is MNHEY, CDR2 SVGAGI, per germline. The CDR3 is made up of 15 amino acids. The CDR3 DNA reads as TGTGCCAGCAGATTAGCGGGACAGCGTCCCGGGGAGCTGTTTTTT. It is translated as CASRLAGQRPGELFF.

As regards this clone: Sequence at one end of the junction differs from germline and may be a read error. V and J are TRBV3-1 (or the pseudogene TRBV3-2) and TRBJ2-1, with a weak D call TRBD1 (5 bases). The CDR3 is 12 residues long. CDR1 is LGHDT, CDR2 YNNKEL, per germline (reference sequence). CDR3 residues: CASRQDSREQFF. CDR3 in DNA: TGTGCCAGCAGACAAGACAGTCGCGAGCAGTTCTTC.

This clone was detected only once. The chain carries TRBV30 and TRBJ2-2; 7 bases agree with TRBD2. This CDR3 region has 13 residues. V gave up 3 bases and J gave up 6 bases; unmatched junction bases: 4. Per germline, CDR1 GTSNPN and CDR2 SVGIG (reference sequence). The CDR3 reads CAWSLTSSGELFF. The DNA of the CDR3 is TGTGCCTGGAGCCTGACTAGCTCCGGGGAGCTGTTTTTT.

This rearrangement joins TRBV11-3 to TRBJ1-4, with 11 bases matching TRBD1. The CDR3 consists of 19 residues. J lost 5 bases, V lost 6 bases, and 17 bases had no gene match. Germline V gene data show CDR1 as SGHNT and CDR2 as YENEEA. CDR3 protein: CASSSGTGGQGRLNEKLFF. The CDR3 DNA follows: TGTGCCAGCAGTTCCGGGACAGGGGGGCAGGGACGACTGAATGAAAAACTGTTTTTT.

The chain is built from TRBV10-1 and TRBJ2-3; maybe TRBD2 (5 bases). V was clipped by 6 bases and J by 3 bases, with 10 bases between them. This CDR3 is 13 amino acids long. The germline gives CDR1 WNHNN, CDR2 SYGVQD (reference sequence). The CDR3 nucleotides are TGCGCCAGCAGGGCTAGCCTAACAGATACGCAGTATTTT. Protein: CASRASLTDTQYF.

The chain combines TRBV15 with TRBJ2-7; no clear D gene. Germline V CDR1 and CDR2: LNHNV, YYDKDF (reference sequence). Trimming left V 0 bases short and J 3 bases short, with 9 bases between. CDR3 length: 14 residues. For the CDR3, the DNA is TGTGCCACCAGCAGAGATTTATCGGGCTACGAGCAGTACTTC. It is translated as CATSRDLSGYEQYF.

The rearrangement uses TRBV5-4 and TRBJ1-1; D possibly corresponds to TRBD1 (6 bases). Germline values: CDR1 SGHNT, CDR2 YYREEE (reference sequence). The ends were cut back, 0 bases at V and 1 base at J, with 16 bases in the middle. CDR3 length: 17 residues. The CDR3 sequence is CASSLGSGGRSNTEAFF. In DNA, the CDR3 is TGTGCCAGCAGCTTGGGGTCGGGGGGGCGTTCGAACACTGAAGCTTTCTTT.

The V gene is TRBV6-6, the J gene TRBJ1-6; D might be TRBD1 (6 bases). The V gene lost 2 bases and the J gene lost 5 bases, with 10 bases spanning the gap. CDR1 is MNHNY, CDR2 SVGAGI, per germline (reference sequence). The CDR3 loop spans 15 amino acids. CDR3 in amino acids: CASSYPDRNNSPLHF. DNA of the CDR3: TGTGCCAGCAGTTACCCAGACAGGAATAATTCACCCCTCCACTTT.

This chain links TRBV10-2 with TRBJ2-5; D may be TRBD1 (5 bases). The CDR3 is made up of 11 amino acids. Trimming removed 4 bases at V and 7 bases at J, with 7 bases between. Germline V CDR1 and CDR2: WSHSY, SAAADI. For the CDR3, the DNA is TGCGCCAGCAGTGTTCAGGGGACCCAGTACTTC. This sequence encodes CASSVQGTQYF.

The V call is TRBV21-1, the J call TRBJ2-7; TRBD1 is the table's D call, not checked against the DNA. TRBV21-1 is termed a pseudogene. The CDR3 loop spans 16 amino acids. The CDR3 loop reads CASSNSAWQGAYEQYV. CDR3 in DNA: TGTGCCAGCAGCAATTCGGCGTGGCAGGGGGCCTACGAGCAGTACGTC.

The rearrangement joins TRBV11-2 to TRBJ2-3, with 10 bases matching TRBD2. The V segment lost 5 bases and the J segment 3 bases; nucleotides outside the gene matches: 17. This CDR3 is built from 19 residues. The germline V gene encodes CDR1 SGHAT and CDR2 FQNNGV. CDR3 sequence: CASSLTVLAGEGLTDTQYF. CDR3 bases: TGTGCCAGCAGCCTCACAGTGCTAGCGGGAGAAGGGCTAACAGATACGCAGTATTTT.

The gene calls are TRBV2 and TRBJ1-2; no clear D. This CDR3 has 14 residues. V was clipped by 2 bases and J by 8 bases, with 15 bases between them. The germline gives CDR1 SNHLY, CDR2 FYNNEI. DNA of the CDR3: TGTGCCAGCAGTGAACGGTGGGGAGGAGAGGGCTACACCTTC. It is translated as CASSERWGGEGYTF.

This clone has just a few counts. The V and J genes are TRBV18 and TRBJ1-6, with D possibly matching TRBD1 (6 bases). This CDR3 has 16 residues. V lost 3 bases and J 4 bases, leaving 13 bases between the germline ends. Germline CDR1 is KGHSH and CDR2 is LQKENI. The CDR3 spells CASSPLEQGYNSPLHF. DNA of the CDR3: TGTGCCAGCTCACCCCTCGAACAGGGTTATAATTCACCCCTCCACTTT.

The gene calls are TRBV12-3 or TRBV12-4 and TRBJ2-1; 10 positions agree with TRBD2. CDR3 length: 12 residues. The V and J ends lost 6 bases and 10 bases, in that order; junction bases with no gene match: 3. The CDR3 loop is CASRGSGREQFF. Written as DNA, the CDR3 is TGTGCCAGCAGGGGTAGCGGGAGGGAGCAGTTCTTC.

J is TRBJ1-2 and V is TRBV27; the match to TRBD1 covers 10 bases. With 5 bases clipped from V and 2 bases from J, the junction kept 2 bases outside the gene matches. Germline-derived CDR1 and CDR2 are MNHEY and SMNVEV (reference sequence). This CDR3 is built from 14 residues. The CDR3 coding sequence is TGTGCCAGCAGTAGGGGACAGGGGAACTATGGCTACACCTTC. Protein product: CASSRGQGNYGYTF.

CDR3 sequence reads: CATGDGGYNQPQHF. The CDR3 DNA reads as TGTGCCACCGGTGATGGGGGGTACAATCAGCCCCAGCATTTT. This chain connects TRBV19 to TRBJ1-5; D is possibly TRBD1 (5 bases). The CDR3 runs to 14 residues. Between the trimmed V and J ends, which lost 10 bases and 3 bases, there was a span of 16 bases. Germline lookup yields CDR1 LNHDA and CDR2 SQIVND (reference sequence).

V is TRBV5-1 and J is TRBJ1-2; no firm D call. The CDR3 is made up of 13 amino acids. Germline CDR1 SGHRS, CDR2 YFSETQ. V dropped 0 bases and J dropped 1 base, with 4 bases sitting between them. The CDR3 DNA reads TGCGCCAGCAGCTTGGACAGTAACTATGGCTACACCTTC. This codes for CASSLDSNYGYTF.

The chain uses TRBV6-5 and TRBJ1-4, with D possibly TRBD1 on 6 matching bases. The CDR3 length is 15 residues. V was shortened by 0 bases and J by 5 bases, with 10 bases between the two germline ends. Germline CDR1 is MNHEY and CDR2 is SVGAGI. In nucleotides, the CDR3 is TGTGCCAGCAGTTACTCCTGGACAGACAATGAAAAACTGTTTTTT. It yields the protein CASSYSWTDNEKLFF.